This TCR beta chain was profiled in a study of blood T cell repertoires in COVID-19. The Seattle site enrolled patients during active infection and followed them longitudinally. Study processing details: Estimated nucleated cell counts came from reference gene primer amplification. Repertoires were generated with immunoSEQ multiplex PCR, while TCRdb's copy carries only in-frame clones and drops some. The V and J calls and clone size are taken from that table; D and trimming were inferred from the DNA. The data show 540,000 or so clones, with approximately 88% seen just once and roughly 8% held by the top ten. Unmatched junction bases numbered 7, after V lost 5 bases and J lost 0 bases. The CDR3 contains 15 residues. The germline gives CDR1 SQVTM, CDR2 ANQGSEA.

V is TRBV29-1 and J is TRBJ2-3; 8 positions agree with TRBD1. This clonotype originated in a woman aged 45-59 years with COVID-19, enrolled during active disease. Sample: peripheral blood. The CDR3 bases are TGCAGCGTTTCCCGGACAGGGACGAGCACAGATACGCAGTATTTT. It codes for CSVSRTGTSTDTQYF.